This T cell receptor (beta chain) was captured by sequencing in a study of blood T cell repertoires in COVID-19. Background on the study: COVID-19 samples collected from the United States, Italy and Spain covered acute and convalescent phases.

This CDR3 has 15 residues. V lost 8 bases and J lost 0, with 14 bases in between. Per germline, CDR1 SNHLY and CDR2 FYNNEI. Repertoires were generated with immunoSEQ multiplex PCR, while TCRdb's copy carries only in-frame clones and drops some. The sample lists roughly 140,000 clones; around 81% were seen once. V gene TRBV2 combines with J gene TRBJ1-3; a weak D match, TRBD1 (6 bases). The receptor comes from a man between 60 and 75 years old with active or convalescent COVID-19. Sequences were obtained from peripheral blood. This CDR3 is CASPNPRGSGNTIYF. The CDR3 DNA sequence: TGTGCCAGCCCCAACCCCAGGGGCTCTGGAAACACCATATATTTT.